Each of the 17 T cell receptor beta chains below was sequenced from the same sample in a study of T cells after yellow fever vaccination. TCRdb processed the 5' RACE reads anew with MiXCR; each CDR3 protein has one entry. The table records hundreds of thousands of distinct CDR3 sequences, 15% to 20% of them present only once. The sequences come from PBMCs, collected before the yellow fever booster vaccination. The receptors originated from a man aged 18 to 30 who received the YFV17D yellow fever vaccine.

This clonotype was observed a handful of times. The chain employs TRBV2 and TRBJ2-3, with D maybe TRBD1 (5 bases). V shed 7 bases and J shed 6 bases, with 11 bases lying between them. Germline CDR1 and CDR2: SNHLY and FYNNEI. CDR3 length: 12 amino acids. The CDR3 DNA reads TGTGCCAGCACCCGAAGGGGCGATACGCAGTATTTT. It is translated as CASTRRGDTQYF.

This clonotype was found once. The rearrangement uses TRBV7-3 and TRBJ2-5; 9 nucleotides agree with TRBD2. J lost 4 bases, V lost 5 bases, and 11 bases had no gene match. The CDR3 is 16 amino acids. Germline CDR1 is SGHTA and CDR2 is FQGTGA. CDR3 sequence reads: CASSPTAGSGGETQYF. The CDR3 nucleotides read TGTGCCAGCAGCCCCACCGCGGGTAGCGGGGGAGAGACCCAGTACTTC.

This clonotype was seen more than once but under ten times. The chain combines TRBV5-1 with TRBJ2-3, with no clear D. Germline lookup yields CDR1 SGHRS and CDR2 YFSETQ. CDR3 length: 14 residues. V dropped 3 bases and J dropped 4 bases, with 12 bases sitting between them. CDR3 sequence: CASSYLADADTQYF. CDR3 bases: TGCGCCAGCAGCTACCTTGCGGACGCAGATACGCAGTATTTT.

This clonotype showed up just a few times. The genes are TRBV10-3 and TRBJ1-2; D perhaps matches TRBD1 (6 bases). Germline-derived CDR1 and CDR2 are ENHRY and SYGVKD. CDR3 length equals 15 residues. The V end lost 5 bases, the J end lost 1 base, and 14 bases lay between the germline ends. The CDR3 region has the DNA TGTGCCATCAGTCCACAGGGCATCGGTAACTATGGCTACACCTTC. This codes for CAISPQGIGNYGYTF.

Written as DNA, the CDR3 is TGCAGTGCGGAGGACCTAGCGGGGGTTAGCACAGATACGCAGTATTTT. This codes for CSAEDLAGVSTDTQYF. This rearrangement joins TRBV20-1 to TRBJ2-3; TRBD2 aligns across 10 bases. The CDR3 is 16 residues long. Germline CDR1 reads DFQATT; CDR2 reads SNEGSKA (reference sequence). Trimming took 6 bases from V and 0 from J; bases not matched to a gene: 9.

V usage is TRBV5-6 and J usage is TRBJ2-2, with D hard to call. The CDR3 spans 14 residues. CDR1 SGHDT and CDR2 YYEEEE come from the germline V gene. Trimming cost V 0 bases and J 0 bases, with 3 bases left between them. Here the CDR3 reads CASSLVPNTGELFF. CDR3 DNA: TGTGCCAGCAGCTTGGTCCCGAACACCGGGGAGCTGTTTTTT.

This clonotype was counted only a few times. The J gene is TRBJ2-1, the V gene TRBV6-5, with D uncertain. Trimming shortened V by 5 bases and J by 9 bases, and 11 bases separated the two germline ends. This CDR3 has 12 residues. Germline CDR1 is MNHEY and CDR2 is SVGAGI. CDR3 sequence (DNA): TGTGCCAGCAGTGCCGGGTACGGTGAGCAGTTCTTC. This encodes CASSAGYGEQFF.

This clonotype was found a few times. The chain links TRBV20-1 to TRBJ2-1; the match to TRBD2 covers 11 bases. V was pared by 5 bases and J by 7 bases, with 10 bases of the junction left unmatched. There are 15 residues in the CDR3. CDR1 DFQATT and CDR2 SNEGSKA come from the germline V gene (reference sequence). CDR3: CSASPGTSGRNEQFF. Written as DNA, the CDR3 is TGCAGTGCTTCACCCGGGACTAGCGGTCGAAATGAGCAGTTCTTC.

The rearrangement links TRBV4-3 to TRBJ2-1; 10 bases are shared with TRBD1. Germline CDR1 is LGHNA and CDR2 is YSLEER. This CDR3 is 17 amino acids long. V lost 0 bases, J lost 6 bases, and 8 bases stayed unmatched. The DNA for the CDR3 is TGCGCCAGCAGCCAAGACGGTTCGGGGACAGGGGCCAATGAGCAGTTCTTC. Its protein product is CASSQDGSGTGANEQFF.

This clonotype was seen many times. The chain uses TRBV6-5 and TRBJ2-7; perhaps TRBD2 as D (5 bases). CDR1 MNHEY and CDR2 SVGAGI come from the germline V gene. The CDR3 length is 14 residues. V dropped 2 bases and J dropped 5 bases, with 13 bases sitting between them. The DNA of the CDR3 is TGTGCCAGCAGTTACAAGACCGGGCGGGACGAGCAGTACGTC. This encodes CASSYKTGRDEQYV.

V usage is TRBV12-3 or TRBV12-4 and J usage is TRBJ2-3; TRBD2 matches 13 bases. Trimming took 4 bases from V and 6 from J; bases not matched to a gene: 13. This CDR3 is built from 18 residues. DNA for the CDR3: TGTGCCAGCAGTTCCCGATACGGACTAGCGGGGGACTCGGATACGCAGTATTTT. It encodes CASSSRYGLAGDSDTQYF.

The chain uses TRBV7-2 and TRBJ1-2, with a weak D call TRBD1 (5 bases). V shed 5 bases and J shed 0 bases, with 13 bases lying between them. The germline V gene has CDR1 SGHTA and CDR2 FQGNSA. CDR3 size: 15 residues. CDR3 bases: TGTGCCAGCAGCCCGGGGGGAGTAACTAACTATGGCTACACCTTC. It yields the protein CASSPGGVTNYGYTF.

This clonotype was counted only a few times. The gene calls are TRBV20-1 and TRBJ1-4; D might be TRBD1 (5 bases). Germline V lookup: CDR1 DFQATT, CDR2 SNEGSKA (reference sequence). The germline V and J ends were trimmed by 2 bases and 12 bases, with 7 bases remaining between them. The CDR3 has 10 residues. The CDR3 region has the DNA TGCAGTGCTAGACTACAGGAACTGTTTTTT. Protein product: CSARLQELFF.

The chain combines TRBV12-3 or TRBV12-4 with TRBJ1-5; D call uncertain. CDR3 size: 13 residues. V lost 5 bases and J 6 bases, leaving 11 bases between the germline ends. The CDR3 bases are TGTGCCAGCAGTCTTCGGATTGGTCAGCCCCAGCATTTT. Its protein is CASSLRIGQPQHF.

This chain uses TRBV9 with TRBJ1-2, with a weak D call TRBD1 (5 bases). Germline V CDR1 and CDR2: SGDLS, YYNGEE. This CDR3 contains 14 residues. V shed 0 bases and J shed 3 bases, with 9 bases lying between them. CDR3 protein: CASSVALGDYGYTF. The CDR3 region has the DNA TGTGCCAGCAGCGTAGCTCTGGGGGACTATGGCTACACCTTC.

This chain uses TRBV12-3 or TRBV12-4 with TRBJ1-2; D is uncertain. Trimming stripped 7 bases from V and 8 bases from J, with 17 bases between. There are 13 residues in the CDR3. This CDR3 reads CASISYGLPGYTF. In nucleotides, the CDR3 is TGTGCCAGCATTTCTTACGGTCTTCCCGGCTACACCTTC.

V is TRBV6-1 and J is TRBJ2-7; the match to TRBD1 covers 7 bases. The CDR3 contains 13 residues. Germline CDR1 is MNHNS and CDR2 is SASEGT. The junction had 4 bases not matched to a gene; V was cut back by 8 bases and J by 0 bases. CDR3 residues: CASSGQASYEQYV. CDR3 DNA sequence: TGTGCCAGCTCAGGACAGGCCTCCTACGAGCAGTACGTC.